This T cell receptor (beta chain) was identified during a study of blood T cell repertoires in COVID-19. Only a few counts were recorded for this clone. Germline assignment: CDR1 WSHSY and CDR2 SAAADI. Trimming left V 3 bases short and J 4 bases short, with 21 bases between. The CDR3 length is 17 residues. Sequencing was performed with immunoSEQ multiplex PCR; in TCRdb, only in-frame clones are kept and a portion is missing. The sample gives about 350,000 clones, 88% of which show up once; approximately 0.97% is in the top ten. The chain is built from TRBV10-2 and TRBJ1-1; TRBD1 might be the D (5 bases). The sequenced sample consisted of PBMCs or T cells enriched from blood (not recorded which). This TCR was recovered from a young woman who had been exposed to COVID-19. The CDR3 nucleotides are TGCGCCAGCAGTGAAGGGGCGGCAGGGAAAGGGGCCACTGAAGCTTTCTTT. This gives the protein CASSEGAAGKGATEAFF.